These T cell receptor beta chains were read from a single sample in a study of cytomegalovirus exposure and HLA in healthy donors. Sequencing used immunoSEQ multiplex PCR; TCRdb keeps in-frame clones, though not all of them. The data contain fewer than 200,000 clones, more than 75% of them singletons. The sequenced material came from PBMCs. The receptor source for this set is a woman aged 25-40 years in good health and CMV-seropositive. Each CDR3 is given with its conserved first and last residue. A D gene is named only where the DNA matches it firmly. Size is omitted from some rows. Given values are once, few, many or a class for expanded clones.

V gene	D gene	clone size	J gene	CDR3 protein	CDR3 DNA
TRBV6-5	.	.	TRBJ1-1	CASRIRDTTEAFF	TGTGCCAGCAGAATACGGGACACCACTGAAGCTTTCTTT
TRBV6-5	.	few	TRBJ1-6	CASSYWADRSTLHF	TGTGCCAGCAGTTACTGGGCAGACCGGTCAACCCTCCACTTT
TRBV6-4	.	.	TRBJ1-6	CASSDREGSPLHF	TGTGCCAGCAGTGACAGGGAGGGTTCACCCCTCCACTTT
TRBV27	TRBD1	.	TRBJ2-7	CASRPGQGPYEQYF	TGTGCCAGCAGACCAGGACAGGGTCCCTACGAGCAGTACTTC
TRBV27	TRBD2	once	TRBJ2-2	CASSLAGGTGELFF	TGTGCCAGCAGTTTAGCGGGGGGGACCGGGGAGCTGTTTTTT
TRBV9	TRBD2	.	TRBJ2-7	CASSAGGLSYEQYF	TGTGCCAGCAGCGCGGGGGGTCTTTCCTACGAGCAGTACTTC
TRBV20-1	.	.	TRBJ1-1	CSASWAGVAFF	TGCAGTGCTAGTTGGGCAGGGGTAGCTTTCTTT
TRBV2	.	.	TRBJ1-3	CASSRQSSGNTIYF	TGTGCCAGCAGCCGACAGAGCTCTGGAAACACCATATATTTT
TRBV27	TRBD2	.	TRBJ2-3	CASSRLAGGPTDTQYF	TGTGCCAGCAGTCGACTAGCGGGGGGGCCGACAGATACGCAGTATTTT
TRBV4-2	.	.	TRBJ1-2	CASSQGGGRETLGYTF	TGTGCCAGCAGCCAGGGAGGAGGCCGGGAGACGTTAGGCTACACCTTC
TRBV18	TRBD1	once	TRBJ1-3	CASSPRDRDGNTIYF	TGTGCCAGCTCACCACGGGACAGGGATGGAAACACCATATATTTT
TRBV6-6	.	.	TRBJ1-2	CASRGGQALSDYTF	TGTGCCAGCAGGGGTGGGCAGGCCCTAAGTGACTACACCTTC
TRBV4-1	TRBD1	.	TRBJ1-2	CASSVQGARYGYTF	TGCGCCAGCAGCGTTCAGGGGGCGCGCTATGGCTACACCTTC
TRBV6-1	TRBD2	few	TRBJ2-2	CASRSGTSTTGELFF	TGTGCCAGCAGATCCGGGACTAGCACTACCGGGGAGCTGTTTTTT
TRBV6-5	.	.	TRBJ2-4	CASSRTALAKNIQYF	TGTGCCAGCAGCCGGACAGCTTTAGCCAAAAACATTCAGTACTTC
TRBV6-5	TRBD2	.	TRBJ2-1	CASSYLAGGGSEQFF	TGTGCCAGCAGTTACTTAGCGGGAGGGGGAAGTGAGCAGTTCTTC
TRBV2	.	once	TRBJ1-2	CASSWEPRDGYTF	TGTGCCAGCAGCTGGGAACCGCGGGATGGCTACACCTTC
TRBV5-4	TRBD2	.	TRBJ2-2	CASSHPGLAGAGGELFF	TGTGCCAGCAGCCATCCTGGACTAGCGGGAGCGGGCGGGGAGCTGTTTTTT
TRBV7-9	TRBD1	.	TRBJ1-6	CASSLSLQGGGSPLHF	TGTGCCAGCAGCTTATCTCTACAGGGGGGAGGTTCACCCCTCCACTTT
TRBV5-6	.	few	TRBJ2-5	CASSLPASPEQYF	TGTGCCAGCAGCTTGCCGGCTAGCCCAGAGCAGTACTTC
TRBV7-9	.	once	TRBJ1-4	CASSLLASRSEKLFF	TGTGCCAGCAGCTTATTGGCCTCCCGTTCGGAAAAACTGTTTTTT
TRBV11-3	.	once	TRBJ2-7	CASSPSRGGGPAEQYF	TGTGCCAGCAGCCCCTCCAGAGGAGGGGGCCCTGCCGAGCAGTACTTC
TRBV11-3	.	.	TRBJ1-1	CASSLYGGDTEAFF	TGTGCCAGCAGCTTATACGGGGGGGACACTGAAGCTTTCTTT
TRBV7-8	.	few	TRBJ2-7	CASSLAPGGGEIYEQYF	TGTGCCAGCAGCTTAGCGCCCGGAGGGGGGGAGATTTACGAGCAGTACTTC
TRBV30	.	few	TRBJ2-4	CAWSPTENIQYF	TGTGCCTGGAGTCCGACAGAAAACATTCAGTACTTC
TRBV7-6	.	.	TRBJ2-4	CASSLGTAAGDIQYF	TGTGCCAGCAGCTTAGGTACCGCCGCAGGTGACATTCAGTACTTC
TRBV6-4	TRBD1	.	TRBJ2-7	CARTGEQYF	TGTGCCAGGACAGGGGAGCAGTACTTC
TRBV9	TRBD1	.	TRBJ1-1	CASSANRGGNTEAFF	TGTGCCAGCAGCGCAAACAGGGGGGGTAACACTGAAGCTTTCTTT
TRBV2	TRBD1	.	TRBJ2-7	CASSGQDRGRVHYEQYF	TGTGCCAGCAGTGGTCAGGACAGGGGGAGAGTACACTACGAGCAGTACTTC
TRBV4-3	TRBD2	.	TRBJ2-1	CASSQEAGGGVNEQFF	TGCGCCAGCAGCCAAGAAGCGGGAGGTGGAGTGAATGAGCAGTTCTTC
TRBV5-6	TRBD1	.	TRBJ1-2	CASSRGPNYGYTF	TGTGCCAGCAGCAGGGGGCCTAACTATGGCTACACCTTC
TRBV19	TRBD1	.	TRBJ2-2	CASRAGGRAGELFF	TGTGCCAGTAGGGCAGGGGGCCGAGCCGGGGAGCTGTTTTTT
TRBV7-3	.	.	TRBJ2-3	CASSAQGISTDTQYF	TGTGCCAGCAGCGCGCAGGGGATTAGCACAGATACGCAGTATTTT
TRBV2	TRBD2	once	TRBJ2-4	CASSGGEGNIQYF	TGTGCCAGCAGTGGAGGGGAGGGAAACATTCAGTACTTC
TRBV7-2	.	.	TRBJ2-7	CASSSSQGSYEQYF	TGTGCCAGCAGCTCCTCCCAGGGGTCCTACGAGCAGTACTTC
TRBV30	.	.	TRBJ1-2	CAWSPEPLNYGYTF	TGTGCCTGGAGTCCGGAGCCTCTTAACTATGGCTACACCTTC
TRBV6-1	TRBD1	once	TRBJ2-3	CASRRQGAPTDTQYF	TGTGCCAGCAGGCGACAGGGAGCCCCTACAGATACGCAGTATTTT
TRBV5-5	.	.	TRBJ2-1	CASSLAQGSGNEQFF	TGTGCCAGCAGCTTGGCTCAGGGGTCAGGAAATGAGCAGTTCTTC
TRBV5-4	TRBD1	.	TRBJ1-1	CASRSGQGATEAFF	TGTGCCAGCAGAAGCGGACAGGGGGCCACTGAAGCTTTCTTT
TRBV9	.	few	TRBJ2-6	CASSLGESSGANVLTF	TGTGCCAGCAGCCTAGGGGAGAGCTCTGGGGCCAACGTCCTGACTTTC
TRBV5-1	.	.	TRBJ2-7	CASSLLGYEQYF	TGCGCCAGCAGCTTGTTGGGCTACGAGCAGTACTTC
TRBV11-2	TRBD1	few	TRBJ2-1	CASSGRQGVGNEQFF	TGTGCCAGCAGCGGACGGCAGGGGGTAGGCAATGAGCAGTTCTTC